These 32 T cell receptor beta chains were sequenced from one sample in a study of technical replicates of blood from a handful of donors (dated by TCRdb to 2016 to 2017). Library prep was done by the immunoSEQ multiplex PCR assay. TCRdb retrieved this table from immuneACCESS and kept in-frame rearrangements only. Not all clones are present; in checked studies, unresolved V genes account for under half, and no reason is known for the remainder. This sample has about 83,000 clones in its table, and around nine tenths of those were observed once. 0.3% to 0.45% of the sample rests with the top ten. Sequencing was done on a sample of T cells isolated from PBMCs. These receptors were collected from a human donor in good health.

This chain links TRBV28 with TRBJ1-2; D call uncertain. The V gene lost 2 bases and the J gene lost 10 bases, with 11 bases spanning the gap. There are 12 residues in the CDR3. Germline V lookup: CDR1 MDHEN, CDR2 SYDVKM. The CDR3 DNA reads TGTGCCAGCAGTTTAGATTCGAGTTCCTACACCTTC. It yields the protein CASSLDSSSYTF.

The V call is TRBV7-2, the J call TRBJ1-3; D possibly corresponds to TRBD1 (6 bases). V was pared by 1 base and J by 0 bases, with 7 bases between. CDR1 and CDR2 from the germline V gene are SGHTA and FQGNSA. This CDR3 is built from 15 residues. The CDR3 region is CASSLDRVSGNTIYF. CDR3 nucleotides: TGTGCCAGCAGCTTAGACAGGGTCTCTGGAAACACCATATATTTT.

The V and J genes are TRBV28 and TRBJ2-7, with 7 bases identical to TRBD2. Germline CDR1 MDHEN, CDR2 SYDVKM. The CDR3 runs 15 residues. Germline trimming cut 5 bases from V and 0 bases from J; bases unmatched to any gene: 7. Here the CDR3 reads CASSPAPGGSYEQYF. The DNA of the CDR3 is TGTGCCAGCAGTCCCGCCCCGGGAGGCTCCTACGAGCAGTACTTC.

In this sample, this clone turned up once. The rearrangement uses TRBV19 and TRBJ2-7, with a tentative D call TRBD1 (6 bases). Trimming pared 4 bases from V and 3 bases from J, leaving 10 bases between. CDR3 length equals 13 residues. CDR1 LNHDA and CDR2 SQIVND come from the germline V gene (reference sequence). The CDR3 spells CASSKTGFYEQYF. CDR3 nucleotides: TGTGCCAGTAGTAAAACAGGGTTCTACGAGCAGTACTTC.

The genes are TRBV11-2 and TRBJ2-7, with a tentative D call TRBD1 (6 bases). The CDR3 covers 14 residues. Trimming stripped 6 bases from V and 2 bases from J, with 14 bases between. The germline V gene encodes CDR1 SGHAT and CDR2 FQNNGV. The CDR3 nucleotides are TGTGCCAGCAGTATGACAGGTCCCCCCTACGAGCAGTACTTC. This gives the protein CASSMTGPPYEQYF. The full variable domain, its missing parts supplied by reference TRBV11-2 and TRBJ2-7, is EAGVAQSPRYKIIEKRQSVAFWCNPISGHATLYWYQQILGQGPKLLIQFQNNGVVDDSQLPKDRFSAERLKGVDSTLKIQPAKLEDSAVYLCASSMTGPPYEQYFGPGTRLTVT.

The chain recombines TRBV11-3 with TRBJ2-7; D is unclear. Germline V gene lookup returns CDR1 SGHNT and CDR2 YENEEA. This CDR3 region has 11 residues. V was shortened by 0 bases and J by 6 bases, with 3 bases between the two germline ends. The DNA of the CDR3 is TGTGCCAGCAGCTTAGATCGCGAGCAGTACTTC. It translates to CASSLDREQYF.

V usage is TRBV27 and J usage is TRBJ2-7, with 7 nucleotides matching TRBD2. Germline loops: CDR1 MNHEY, CDR2 SMNVEV (reference sequence). The CDR3 length is 16 residues. After removal of 3 bases from V and 4 bases from J, the junction contained 12 bases not matched to a gene. The CDR3 DNA is TGTGCCAGCAGTTTCATTCTAGCGGAGGGAAGTTACGAGCAGTACTTC. Translated, it gives CASSFILAEGSYEQYF.

This chain joins TRBV27 and TRBJ2-3; D possibly corresponds to TRBD2 (6 bases). The CDR3 has 14 residues. The V gene's germline CDR1 is MNHEY and CDR2 SMNVEV (reference sequence). Trimming pared 8 bases from V and 2 bases from J, leaving 14 bases between. The CDR3 nucleotides are TGTGCCAGCGGTCGCGGGATACACACAGATACGCAGTATTTT. Translation gives CASGRGIHTDTQYF.

This chain joins TRBV15 and TRBJ2-7; a possible D gene is TRBD2 (6 bases). Trimming pared 0 bases from V and 2 bases from J, leaving 11 bases between. Germline CDR1 reads LNHNV; CDR2 reads YYDKDF (reference sequence). The CDR3 loop spans 15 amino acids. This CDR3 is CATSRDGEETYEQYF. The CDR3 region has the DNA TGTGCCACCAGCAGAGATGGGGAGGAAACCTACGAGCAGTACTTC.

The V call is TRBV4-3, the J call TRBJ2-5; D is undetermined. CDR1 and CDR2 (germline): LGHNA, YSLEER. V was pared by 0 bases and J by 5 bases, with 7 bases between. The CDR3 is made up of 13 amino acids. As DNA, the CDR3 is TGCGCCAGCAGCCAAGAAATCGGGGAGACCCAGTACTTC. Translating it yields CASSQEIGETQYF.

V gene TRBV30 combines with J gene TRBJ2-3; possible D gene TRBD2, 5 bases. The CDR3 extends over 12 amino acids. V lost 4 bases to trimming and J lost 4 bases, with 9 bases between them. The germline CDR1 and CDR2 sequences are GTSNPN and SVGIG (reference sequence). The DNA for the CDR3 is TGTGCCTGGAAGGAGGTACCAGATACGCAGTATTTT. It translates to CAWKEVPDTQYF.

About this clone itself: Within the sample, other DNA sequences also encode this same CDR3. This chain uses TRBV2 with TRBJ1-1; D gene unclear. With 3 bases removed from V and 1 base from J, the gap between germline ends came to 6 bases. The germline V gene encodes CDR1 SNHLY and CDR2 FYNNEI. The CDR3 has 13 residues. The CDR3 coding sequence is TGTGCCAGCAGTGACATGAGGAACACTGAAGCTTTCTTT. This encodes CASSDMRNTEAFF. The whole variable domain, filled in from reference TRBV2 and TRBJ1-1, reads EPEVTQTPSHQVTQMGQEVILRCVPISNHLYFYWYRQILGQKVEFLVSFYNNEISEKSEIFDDQFSVERPDGSNFTLKIRSTKLEDSAMYFCASSDMRNTEAFFGQGTRLTVV.

With regard to this clone: One end of the junction varies from germline; a read error may be responsible. The chain carries TRBV7-7 and TRBJ2-7, with a tentative D call TRBD1 (6 bases). The CDR3 has 15 amino acids. Germline CDR1 is SSHAT and CDR2 is FNYEAQ (reference sequence). CDR3 bases: TGTGCTAGCAGCTTATATGGGGGCCTGGGGTACGAGCAGTACTTC. Translation gives CASSLYGGLGYEQYF.

V usage is TRBV27 and J usage is TRBJ1-2; 10 bases agree with TRBD1. There are 14 residues in the CDR3. Trimming at V came to 4 bases and at J to 4 bases, leaving 3 bases not matched to a gene. Germline V lookup: CDR1 MNHEY, CDR2 SMNVEV (reference sequence). The CDR3 DNA sequence: TGTGCCAGCAGTTCAAGACAGGGGGCCTATGGCTACACCTTC. This sequence encodes CASSSRQGAYGYTF.

This rearrangement joins TRBV15 to TRBJ2-7; D perhaps matches TRBD1 (6 bases). The CDR3 runs to 14 residues. Germline V lookup: CDR1 LNHNV, CDR2 YYDKDF (reference sequence). V lost 2 bases and J 2 bases, leaving 10 bases between the germline ends. CDR3 in DNA: TGTGCCACCAGCAGATTCGACAGGCCCTACGAGCAGTACTTC. Amino acids: CATSRFDRPYEQYF.

The V and J genes are TRBV21-1 and TRBJ2-7; the table gives TRBD1 as D, unverified against the DNA. TRBV21-1 is termed a pseudogene. This CDR3 contains 14 residues. The DNA for the CDR3 is TGTGCCAGCAGCACTCGGGACAGCAGCTACGAGCAGTACTTC. Residues: CASSTRDSSYEQYF.

The chain uses TRBV10-2 and TRBJ2-7, with 7 bases lining up with TRBD1. V shed 6 bases, J shed 4 bases, and the junction held 6 bases outside the gene matches. CDR3 length: 13 residues. CDR1 is WSHSY and CDR2 is SAAADI in the germline V gene. The CDR3 nucleotides read TGCGCCAGCAGACAGGGGAAATTGTACGAGCAGTACTTC. Amino acid sequence: CASRQGKLYEQYF.

The chain has TRBV6-5 and TRBJ1-5; maybe TRBD1 (5 bases). Germline V CDR1 and CDR2: MNHEY, SVGAGI. Trimming took off 1 base at V and 7 bases at J, with 17 bases between the two ends. The CDR3 loop spans 16 amino acids. This chain's CDR3 is CASSYYSVGGRQPQHF. Here the CDR3 DNA reads TGTGCCAGCAGTTACTATTCGGTGGGGGGACGACAGCCCCAGCATTTT.

This clone appeared a single time. The CDR3 region is CASSPAGGARSYEQYF. The CDR3 DNA reads as TGTGCCAGCAGTCCCGCGGGTGGCGCGCGATCCTACGAGCAGTACTTC. The V gene is TRBV28, the J gene TRBJ2-7, with D possibly being TRBD2 (5 bases). Trimming took 5 bases from V and 1 from J, leaving 18 bases between them. The V gene's germline CDR1 is MDHEN and CDR2 SYDVKM. This CDR3 is 16 amino acids long.

The chain uses TRBV10-2 and TRBJ1-5; D gene uncertain. V was shortened by 1 base and J by 9 bases, with 7 bases between the two germline ends. This CDR3 comprises 12 residues. Germline assignment: CDR1 WSHSY and CDR2 SAAADI. The CDR3 reads CASSEFGRPQHF. In nucleotides, the CDR3 is TGCGCCAGCAGTGAGTTTGGTAGGCCCCAGCATTTT.

This clone was recorded once. The chain uses TRBV7-3 and TRBJ2-1; weak D call: TRBD1 (6 bases). CDR1 is SGHTA and CDR2 is FQGTGA in the germline V gene. The length of the CDR3 is 15 residues. V lost 5 bases to trimming and J lost 1 base, with 12 bases between them. CDR3 in amino acids: CASSTPRGSYNEQFF. The CDR3 DNA follows: TGTGCCAGCAGCACCCCCAGGGGTTCCTACAATGAGCAGTTCTTC.

This sequence joins TRBV27 and TRBJ1-2; 9 bases are a match to TRBD1. After removal of 6 bases from V and 2 bases from J, the junction contained 7 bases not matched to a gene. Germline V gives CDR1 MNHEY, CDR2 SMNVEV (reference sequence). This CDR3 region has 15 residues. For the CDR3, the DNA is TGTGCCAGCAGGATCACCGGGACAGGGAACTATGGCTACACCTTC. It encodes CASRITGTGNYGYTF.

This chain joins TRBV7-9 and TRBJ2-3; D gene ambiguous. V lost 0 bases and J 1 base, leaving 8 bases between the germline ends. CDR3 size: 15 residues. From germline, CDR1 is SEHNR and CDR2 FQNEAQ (reference sequence). The CDR3 loop is CASSLAHIRTDTQYF. The CDR3 coding sequence is TGTGCCAGCAGCTTAGCGCACATTCGCACAGATACGCAGTATTTT.

This clone is a singleton in its sample. In nucleotides, the CDR3 is TGTGCCAGCAGGCAGACTAGCGGAGACTCCTACAATGAGCAGTTCTTC. Its protein product is CASRQTSGDSYNEQFF. The gene calls are TRBV2 and TRBJ2-1, with 9 bases identical to TRBD2. With 6 bases clipped from V and 0 bases from J, the junction kept 6 bases outside the gene matches. Germline CDR1 SNHLY, CDR2 FYNNEI. The CDR3 extends over 16 amino acids.

The V call is TRBV5-4, the J call TRBJ2-7; D possibly corresponds to TRBD1 (6 bases). The CDR3 totals 13 residues. Germline CDR1 SGHNT, CDR2 YYREEE (reference sequence). Between the trimmed V and J ends, which lost 5 bases and 2 bases, there was a span of 11 bases. CDR3 amino acids: CASSFQGPYEQYF. CDR3 bases: TGTGCCAGCAGTTTTCAGGGGCCCTACGAGCAGTACTTC.

The chain couples TRBV6-1 to TRBJ2-7; TRBD1 matches at 7 bases. V trimming: 2 bases; J trimming: 3 bases; junction bases outside the gene matches: 4. This CDR3 has 14 residues. Germline-derived CDR1 and CDR2 are MNHNS and SASEGT. CDR3: CASSEKDRNYEQYF. In DNA, the CDR3 is TGTGCCAGCAGTGAAAAGGACAGGAACTACGAGCAGTACTTC.

This chain joins TRBV7-2 and TRBJ2-4; D is perhaps TRBD2 (5 bases). Germline-derived CDR1 and CDR2 are SGHTA and FQGNSA. V lost 1 base and J 7 bases, leaving 14 bases between the germline ends. The CDR3 extends over 15 amino acids. The CDR3 region has the DNA TGTGCCAGCAGCTTAGATACCAGAGGGATTAACATTCAGTACTTC. Translated, it gives CASSLDTRGINIQYF.

The chain uses TRBV5-6 and TRBJ2-7, with D tentatively TRBD1 (6 bases). Germline CDR1 reads SGHDT; CDR2 reads YYEEEE. V was clipped by 4 bases and J by 6 bases, with 11 bases between them. The CDR3 consists of 12 residues. The CDR3 DNA reads TGTGCCAGCAGCCCAGGGGAATCCGAGCAGTACTTC. It codes for CASSPGESEQYF. The full variable domain, with the rest looked up from reference TRBV5-6 and TRBJ2-7, is DAGVTQSPTHLIKTRGQQVTLRCSPKSGHDTVSWYQQALGQGPQFIFQYYEEEERQRGNFPDRFSGHQFPNYSSELNVNALLLGDSALYLCASSPGESEQYFGPGTRLTVT.

V and J are TRBV25-1 and TRBJ1-1; TRBD1 is a possible D gene (5 bases). CDR1 is MGHDK, CDR2 SYGVNS, per germline. Trimming removed 8 bases from V and 5 bases from J, with 12 bases in between. CDR3 length: 12 residues. Here the CDR3 DNA reads TGTGCCAGCGGACCCCAGGGAACTGAAGCTTTCTTT. Translated: CASGPQGTEAFF.

This clone has more than one count but fewer than ten. The chain recombines TRBV30 with TRBJ1-4, with 7 bases that match TRBD1. Per germline, CDR1 GTSNPN and CDR2 SVGIG (reference sequence). CDR3 size: 12 residues. The V gene end was trimmed by 1 base and the J gene end by 7 bases; junction bases not matched to a gene: 0. In nucleotides, the CDR3 is TGTGCCTGGAGTGGACAGGGTGAAAAACTGTTTTTT. Protein product: CAWSGQGEKLFF. Using reference TRBV30 and TRBJ1-4 for the parts outside the CDR3, the full variable domain is SQTIHQWPATLVQPVGSPLSLECTVEGTSNPNLYWYRQAAGRGLQLLFYSVGIGQISSEVPQNLSASRPQDRQFILSSKKLLLSDSGFYLCAWSGQGEKLFFGSGTQLSVL.

The CDR3, as DNA: TGTGCCAGCAGCGTAGAAGGACACAATACCTACGAGCAGTACTTC. Translating gives CASSVEGHNTYEQYF. This chain joins TRBV9 and TRBJ2-7; a possible D gene is TRBD1 (5 bases). This CDR3 spans 15 amino acids. Germline assignment: CDR1 SGDLS and CDR2 YYNGEE. V was trimmed by 0 bases and J by 2 bases, leaving 12 bases between them.

V usage is TRBV4-3 and J usage is TRBJ2-2; 11 bases are a match to TRBD2. The germline CDR1 and CDR2 sequences are LGHNA and YSLEER. V was pared by 0 bases and J by 5 bases, with 5 bases of the junction left unmatched. The CDR3 sequence is 17 residues long. The CDR3 reads CASSQEIAGGFTGELFF. The CDR3 DNA reads TGCGCCAGCAGCCAAGAGATAGCGGGAGGGTTTACCGGGGAGCTGTTTTTT.